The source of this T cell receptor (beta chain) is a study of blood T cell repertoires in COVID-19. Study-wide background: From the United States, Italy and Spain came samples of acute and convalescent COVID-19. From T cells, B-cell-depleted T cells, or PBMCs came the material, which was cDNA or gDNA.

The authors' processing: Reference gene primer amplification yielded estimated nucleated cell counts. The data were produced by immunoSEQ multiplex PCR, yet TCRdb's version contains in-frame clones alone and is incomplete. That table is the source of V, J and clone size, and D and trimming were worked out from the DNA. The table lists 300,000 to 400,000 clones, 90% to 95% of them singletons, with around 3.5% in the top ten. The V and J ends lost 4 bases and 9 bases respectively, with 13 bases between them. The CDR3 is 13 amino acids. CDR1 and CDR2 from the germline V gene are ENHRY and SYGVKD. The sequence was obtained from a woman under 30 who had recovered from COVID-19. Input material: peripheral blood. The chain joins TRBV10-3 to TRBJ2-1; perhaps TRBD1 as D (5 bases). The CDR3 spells CAISGAGSAEQFF. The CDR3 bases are TGTGCCATCAGTGGGGCAGGGTCGGCTGAGCAGTTCTTC.